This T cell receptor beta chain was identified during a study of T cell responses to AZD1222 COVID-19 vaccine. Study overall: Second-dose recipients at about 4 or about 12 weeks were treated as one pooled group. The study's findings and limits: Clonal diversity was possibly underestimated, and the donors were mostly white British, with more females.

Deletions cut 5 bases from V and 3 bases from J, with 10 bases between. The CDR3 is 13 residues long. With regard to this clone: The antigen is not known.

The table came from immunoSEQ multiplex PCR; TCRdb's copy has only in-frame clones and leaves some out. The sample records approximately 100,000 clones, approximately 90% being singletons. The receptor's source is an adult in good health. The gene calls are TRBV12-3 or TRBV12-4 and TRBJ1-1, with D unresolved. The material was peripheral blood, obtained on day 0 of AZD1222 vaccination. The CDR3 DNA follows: TGTGCCAGCAGTCCAACACGCGACACTGAAGCTTTCTTT. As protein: CASSPTRDTEAFF.